This TCR beta chain came from a study of T-cell reconstitution after alpha-beta-depleted transplantation in children. This clonotype was observed at least ten times. Preparation of the TCRbeta library involved a method that used unique molecular identifiers. One entry per CDR3 protein, called by TCRdb with MiXCR from the PCR reads. The data show roughly 590,000 distinct CDR3 sequences, roughly 15% seen once. V lost 3 bases and J lost 2, with 8 bases in between. Germline CDR1 reads SGHRS; CDR2 reads YFSETQ. This CDR3 is built from 13 residues. The TCR sequence derives from a human donor who donated a stem cell graft to a child with acute myeloid leukemia. The chain couples TRBV5-1 to TRBJ2-5; D call uncertain. The starting material was PBMCs from the stem cell graft donor, obtained from the stem cell graft. Here the CDR3 reads CASSWNIQETQYF. CDR3 DNA sequence: TGCGCCAGCAGCTGGAACATACAAGAGACCCAGTACTTC.